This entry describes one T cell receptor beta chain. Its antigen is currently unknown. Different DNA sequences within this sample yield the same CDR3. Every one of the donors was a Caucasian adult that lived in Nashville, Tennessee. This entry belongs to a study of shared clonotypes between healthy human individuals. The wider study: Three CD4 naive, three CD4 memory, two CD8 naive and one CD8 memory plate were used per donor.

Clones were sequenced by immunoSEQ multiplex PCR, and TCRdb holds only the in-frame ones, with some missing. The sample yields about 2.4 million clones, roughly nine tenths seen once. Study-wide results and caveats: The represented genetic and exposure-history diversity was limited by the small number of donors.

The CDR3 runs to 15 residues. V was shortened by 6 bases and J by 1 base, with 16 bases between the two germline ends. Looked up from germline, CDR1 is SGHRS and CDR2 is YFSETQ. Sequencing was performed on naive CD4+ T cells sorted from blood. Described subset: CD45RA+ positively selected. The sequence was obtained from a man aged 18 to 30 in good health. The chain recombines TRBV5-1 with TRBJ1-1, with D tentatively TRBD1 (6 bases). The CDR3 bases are TGCGCCAGCACCCGGGGGGGCGCAGGGAACACTGAAGCTTTCTTT. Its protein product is CASTRGGAGNTEAFF.